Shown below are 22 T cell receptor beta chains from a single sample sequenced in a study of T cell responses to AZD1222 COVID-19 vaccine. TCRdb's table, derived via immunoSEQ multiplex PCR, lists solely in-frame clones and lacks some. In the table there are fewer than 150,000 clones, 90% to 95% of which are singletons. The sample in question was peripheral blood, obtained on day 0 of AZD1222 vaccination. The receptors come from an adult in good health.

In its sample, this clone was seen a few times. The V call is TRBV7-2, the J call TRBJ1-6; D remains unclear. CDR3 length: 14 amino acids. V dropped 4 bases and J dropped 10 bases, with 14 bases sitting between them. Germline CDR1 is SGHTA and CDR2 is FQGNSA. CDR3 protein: CASSSHMGGSPLHF. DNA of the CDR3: TGTGCCAGCAGCTCCCACATGGGTGGGTCACCCCTCCACTTT.

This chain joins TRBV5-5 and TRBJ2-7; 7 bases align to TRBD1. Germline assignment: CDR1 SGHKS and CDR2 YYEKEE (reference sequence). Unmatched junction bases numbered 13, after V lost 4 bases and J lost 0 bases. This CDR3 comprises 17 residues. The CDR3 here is CASSPGTGTEASYEQYF. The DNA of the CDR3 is TGTGCCAGCAGCCCTGGTACCGGGACAGAAGCCTCCTACGAGCAGTACTTC.

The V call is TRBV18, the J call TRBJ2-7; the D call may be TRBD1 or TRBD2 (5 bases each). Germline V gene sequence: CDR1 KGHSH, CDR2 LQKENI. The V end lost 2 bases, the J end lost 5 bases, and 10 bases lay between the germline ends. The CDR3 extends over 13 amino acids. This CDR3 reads CASSPSLGDEQYF. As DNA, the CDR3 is TGTGCCAGCTCACCATCTTTGGGGGACGAGCAGTACTTC.

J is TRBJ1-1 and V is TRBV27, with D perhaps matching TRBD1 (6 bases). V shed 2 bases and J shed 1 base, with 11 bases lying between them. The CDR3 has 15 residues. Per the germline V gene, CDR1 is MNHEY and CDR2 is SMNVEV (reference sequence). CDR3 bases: TGTGCCAGCAGTTTAGGCAGGGGTAGGAACACTGAAGCTTTCTTT. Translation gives CASSLGRGRNTEAFF.

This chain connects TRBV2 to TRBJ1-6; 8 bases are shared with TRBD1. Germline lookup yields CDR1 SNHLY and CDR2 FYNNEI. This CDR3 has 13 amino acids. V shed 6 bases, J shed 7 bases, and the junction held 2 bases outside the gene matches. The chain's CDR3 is CASRGQENSPLHF. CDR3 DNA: TGTGCCAGCAGGGGACAGGAGAATTCACCCCTCCACTTT. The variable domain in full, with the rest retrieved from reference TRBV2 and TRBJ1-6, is EPEVTQTPSHQVTQMGQEVILRCVPISNHLYFYWYRQILGQKVEFLVSFYNNEISEKSEIFDDQFSVERPDGSNFTLKIRSTKLEDSAMYFCASRGQENSPLHFGNGTRLTVT.

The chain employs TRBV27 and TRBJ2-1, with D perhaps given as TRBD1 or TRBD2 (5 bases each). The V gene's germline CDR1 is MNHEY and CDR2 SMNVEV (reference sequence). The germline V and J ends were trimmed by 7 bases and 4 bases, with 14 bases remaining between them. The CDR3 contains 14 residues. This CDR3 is CASKDGTIYNEQFF. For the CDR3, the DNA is TGTGCCAGCAAAGATGGGACGATTTACAATGAGCAGTTCTTC.

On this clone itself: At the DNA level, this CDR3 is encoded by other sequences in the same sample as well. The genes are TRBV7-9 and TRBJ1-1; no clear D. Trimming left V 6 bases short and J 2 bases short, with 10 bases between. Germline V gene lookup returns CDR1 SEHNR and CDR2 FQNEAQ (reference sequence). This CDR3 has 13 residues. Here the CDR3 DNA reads TGTGCCAGCAGTTTGGATGTTAACACTGAAGCTTTCTTT. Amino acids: CASSLDVNTEAFF.

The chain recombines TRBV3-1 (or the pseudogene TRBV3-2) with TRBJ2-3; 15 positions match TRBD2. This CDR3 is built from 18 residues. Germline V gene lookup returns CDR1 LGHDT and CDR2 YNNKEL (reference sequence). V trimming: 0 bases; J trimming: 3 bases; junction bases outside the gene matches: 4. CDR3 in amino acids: CASSQELGLAGGTDTQYF. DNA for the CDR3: TGTGCCAGCAGCCAAGAGTTGGGACTAGCGGGAGGAACAGATACGCAGTATTTT.

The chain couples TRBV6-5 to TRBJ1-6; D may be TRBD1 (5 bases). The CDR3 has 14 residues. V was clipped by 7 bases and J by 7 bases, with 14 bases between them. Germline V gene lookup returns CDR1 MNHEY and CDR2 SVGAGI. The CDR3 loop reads CASNRRDGNSPLHF. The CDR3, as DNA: TGTGCCAGCAATCGCAGGGACGGCAATTCACCCCTCCACTTT.

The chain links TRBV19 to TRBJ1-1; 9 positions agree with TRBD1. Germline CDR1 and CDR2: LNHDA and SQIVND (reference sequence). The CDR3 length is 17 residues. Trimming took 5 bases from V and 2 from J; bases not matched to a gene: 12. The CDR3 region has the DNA TGTGCCAGTAGTCCTATAACCCCGACAGGGGGAAACACTGAAGCTTTCTTT. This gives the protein CASSPITPTGGNTEAFF.

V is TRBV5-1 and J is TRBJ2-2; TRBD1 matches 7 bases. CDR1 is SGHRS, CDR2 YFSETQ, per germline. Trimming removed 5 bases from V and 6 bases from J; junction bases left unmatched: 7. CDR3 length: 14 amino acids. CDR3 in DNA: TGCGCCAGCAGTACAAGACAGGGAGCCGGGGAGCTGTTTTTT. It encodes CASSTRQGAGELFF.

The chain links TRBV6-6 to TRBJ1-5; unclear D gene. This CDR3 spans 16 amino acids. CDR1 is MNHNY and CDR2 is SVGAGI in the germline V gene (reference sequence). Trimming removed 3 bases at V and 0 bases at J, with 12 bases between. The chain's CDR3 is CASSYVDPNSNQPQHF. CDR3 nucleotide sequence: TGTGCCAGCAGTTATGTGGACCCCAATAGCAATCAGCCCCAGCATTTT.

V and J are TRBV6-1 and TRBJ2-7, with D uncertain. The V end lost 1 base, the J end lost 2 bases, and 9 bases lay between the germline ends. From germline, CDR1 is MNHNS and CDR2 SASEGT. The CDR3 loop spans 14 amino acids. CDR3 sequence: CASSEELDAYEQYF. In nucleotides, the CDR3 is TGTGCCAGCAGTGAAGAACTGGATGCCTACGAGCAGTACTTC.

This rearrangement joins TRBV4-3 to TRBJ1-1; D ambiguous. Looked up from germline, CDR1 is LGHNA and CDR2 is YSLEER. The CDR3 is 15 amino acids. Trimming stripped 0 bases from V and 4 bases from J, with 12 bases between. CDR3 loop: CASSQEVVGSTEAFF. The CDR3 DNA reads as TGCGCCAGCAGCCAAGAGGTGGTCGGGAGCACTGAAGCTTTCTTT.

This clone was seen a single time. The CDR3 region is CASSLSGTPGYTF. The CDR3 DNA sequence: TGTGCCAGCAGCCTCTCCGGGACACCGGGCTACACCTTC. The rearrangement uses TRBV7-2 and TRBJ1-2; perhaps TRBD1 as D (6 bases). V was clipped by 5 bases and J by 8 bases, with 15 bases between them. Germline assignment: CDR1 SGHTA and CDR2 FQGNSA. The CDR3 loop spans 13 amino acids.

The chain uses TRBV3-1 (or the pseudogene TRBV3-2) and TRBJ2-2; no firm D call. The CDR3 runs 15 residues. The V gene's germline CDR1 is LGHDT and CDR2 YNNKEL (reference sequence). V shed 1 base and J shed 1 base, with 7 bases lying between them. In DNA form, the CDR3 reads TGTGCCAGCAGCCAAGTGCTAGTGAACACCGGGGAGCTGTTTTTT. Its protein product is CASSQVLVNTGELFF.

CDR3 coding DNA: TGTGCCATCAGTGAGCCGGGGGCGGGAAGTCAAGAGACCCAGTACTTC. Protein product: CAISEPGAGSQETQYF. This chain links TRBV10-3 with TRBJ2-5; either TRBD1 or TRBD2 may supply D (6 bases each). In germline, CDR1 is ENHRY, CDR2 SYGVKD. Trimming cost V 2 bases and J 2 bases, with 15 bases left between them. The length of the CDR3 is 16 residues.

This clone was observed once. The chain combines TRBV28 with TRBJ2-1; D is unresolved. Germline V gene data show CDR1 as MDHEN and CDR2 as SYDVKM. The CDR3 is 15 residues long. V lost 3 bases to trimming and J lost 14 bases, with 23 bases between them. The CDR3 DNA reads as TGTGCCAGCAGTTTTTCTCCGGGTTCGGGCAGGTCTGAGTTCTTC. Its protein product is CASSFSPGSGRSEFF.

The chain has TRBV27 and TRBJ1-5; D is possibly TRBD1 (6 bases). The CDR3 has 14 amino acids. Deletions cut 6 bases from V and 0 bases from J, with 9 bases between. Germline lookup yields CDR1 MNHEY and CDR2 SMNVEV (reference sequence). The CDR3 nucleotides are TGTGCCAGCAGCAACAGGGTTAGCAATCAGCCCCAGCATTTT. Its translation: CASSNRVSNQPQHF.

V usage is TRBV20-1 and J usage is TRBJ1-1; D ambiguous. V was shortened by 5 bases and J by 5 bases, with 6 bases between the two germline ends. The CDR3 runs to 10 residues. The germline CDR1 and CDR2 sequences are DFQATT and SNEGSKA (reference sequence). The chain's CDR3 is CSAGRTEAFF. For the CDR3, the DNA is TGCAGTGCTGGCAGGACTGAAGCTTTCTTT.

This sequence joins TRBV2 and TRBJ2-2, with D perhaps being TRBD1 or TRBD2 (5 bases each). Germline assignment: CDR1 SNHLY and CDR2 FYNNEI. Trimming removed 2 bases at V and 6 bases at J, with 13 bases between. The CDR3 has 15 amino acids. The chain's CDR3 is CASSETRLGAGELFF. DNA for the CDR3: TGTGCCAGCAGTGAAACCCGCCTGGGGGCCGGGGAGCTGTTTTTT.

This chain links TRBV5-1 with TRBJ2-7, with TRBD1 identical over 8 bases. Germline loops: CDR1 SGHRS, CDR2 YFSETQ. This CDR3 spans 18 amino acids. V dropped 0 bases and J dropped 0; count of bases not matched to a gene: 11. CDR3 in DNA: TGCGCCAGCAGCTTGGGGGGTGTCGGACAGGGATTCTCCTACGAGCAGTACTTC. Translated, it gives CASSLGGVGQGFSYEQYF.